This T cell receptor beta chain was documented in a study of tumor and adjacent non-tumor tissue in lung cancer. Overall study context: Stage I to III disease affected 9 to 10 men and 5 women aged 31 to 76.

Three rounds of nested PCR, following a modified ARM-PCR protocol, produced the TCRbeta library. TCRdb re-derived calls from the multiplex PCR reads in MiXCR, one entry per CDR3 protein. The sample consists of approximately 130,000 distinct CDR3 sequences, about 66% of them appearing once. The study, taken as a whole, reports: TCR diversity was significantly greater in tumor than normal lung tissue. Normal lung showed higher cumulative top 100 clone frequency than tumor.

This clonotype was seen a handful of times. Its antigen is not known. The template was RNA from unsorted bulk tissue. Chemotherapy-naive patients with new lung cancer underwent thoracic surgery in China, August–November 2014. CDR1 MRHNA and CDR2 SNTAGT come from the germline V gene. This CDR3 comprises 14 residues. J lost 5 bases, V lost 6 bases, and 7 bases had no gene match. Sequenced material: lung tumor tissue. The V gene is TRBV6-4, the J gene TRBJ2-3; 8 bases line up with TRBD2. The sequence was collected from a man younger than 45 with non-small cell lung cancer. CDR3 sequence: CASSPGREEDTQYF. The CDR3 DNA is TGTGCCAGCAGCCCGGGGCGGGAGGAAGATACGCAGTATTTT.